This T cell receptor (beta chain) is from a study of blood T cell repertoires in COVID-19. Study information: Nucleic acid was either cDNA or gDNA, and it came from T cells, B-cell-depleted T cells, or PBMCs.

Under the authors' procedure: Estimated nucleated cell counts came from reference gene primer amplification. Sequenced by immunoSEQ multiplex PCR; TCRdb stores in-frame clones only, minus some. V and J calls and clone size are those listed in that table; D and trimming were worked out from the DNA. The repertoire holds 240,000 or so clones, with roughly four fifths as singletons. Germline CDR1 MGHDK, CDR2 SYGVNS. This CDR3 is 13 amino acids long. V was pared by 8 bases and J by 10 bases, with 8 bases of the junction left unmatched. The clonotype originates from a woman aged 55-70 years with active or convalescent COVID-19. Sequencing was done on a sample of peripheral blood. The chain uses TRBV25-1 and TRBJ1-6, with 7 bases lining up with TRBD1. This CDR3 is CASAGTANSPLHF. The CDR3 DNA reads as TGTGCCAGCGCCGGGACAGCTAACTCACCCCTCCACTTT.